This T cell receptor (beta chain) was recorded in a study of beta chain features in type 1 diabetes. Expressed TCRB transcripts were sequenced because the isolated RNA had all been reverse transcribed beforehand. Assay used: immunoSEQ multiplex PCR; TCRdb lists only in-frame clones, some missing. Here the sample spans some 400,000 clones, approximately 15% being singletons. This clone came up a few times. Trimming removed 6 bases from V and 5 bases from J, with 27 bases in between. The germline gives CDR1 LGHNT, CDR2 FRNRAP. This CDR3 region has 18 residues. The TCR originated in a woman between 18 and 29 years old in good health. Input material: naive CD4+ T cells from blood. The chain links TRBV12-5 to TRBJ2-3; maybe TRBD2 (8 bases). As DNA, the CDR3 is TGTGCTAGTGGGGTCGTACAGGGGAAGCGGGAGAGAGGAGATACGCAGTATTTT. It translates to CASGVVQGKRERGDTQYF. The variable domain in full, with the rest retrieved from reference TRBV12-5 and TRBJ2-3, is DARVTQTPRHKVTEMGQEVTMRCQPILGHNTVFWYRQTMMQGLELLAYFRNRAPLDDSGMPKDRFSAEMPDATLATLKIQPSEPRDSAVYFCASGVVQGKRERGDTQYFGPGTRLTVL.